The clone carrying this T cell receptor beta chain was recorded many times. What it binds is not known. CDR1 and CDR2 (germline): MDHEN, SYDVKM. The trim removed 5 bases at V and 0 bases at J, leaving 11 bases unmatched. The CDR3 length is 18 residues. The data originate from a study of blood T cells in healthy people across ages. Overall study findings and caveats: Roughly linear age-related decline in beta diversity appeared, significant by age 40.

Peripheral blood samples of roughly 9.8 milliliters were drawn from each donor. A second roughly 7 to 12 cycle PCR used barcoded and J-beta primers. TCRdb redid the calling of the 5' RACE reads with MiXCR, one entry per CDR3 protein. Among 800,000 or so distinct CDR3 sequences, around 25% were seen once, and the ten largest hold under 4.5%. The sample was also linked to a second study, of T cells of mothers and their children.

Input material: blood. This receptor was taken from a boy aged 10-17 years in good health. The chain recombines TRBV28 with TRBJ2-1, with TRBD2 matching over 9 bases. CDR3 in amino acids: CASSPLAGYPSSYNEQFF. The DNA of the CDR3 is TGTGCCAGCAGTCCTCTAGCGGGATACCCCAGCTCCTACAATGAGCAGTTCTTC.